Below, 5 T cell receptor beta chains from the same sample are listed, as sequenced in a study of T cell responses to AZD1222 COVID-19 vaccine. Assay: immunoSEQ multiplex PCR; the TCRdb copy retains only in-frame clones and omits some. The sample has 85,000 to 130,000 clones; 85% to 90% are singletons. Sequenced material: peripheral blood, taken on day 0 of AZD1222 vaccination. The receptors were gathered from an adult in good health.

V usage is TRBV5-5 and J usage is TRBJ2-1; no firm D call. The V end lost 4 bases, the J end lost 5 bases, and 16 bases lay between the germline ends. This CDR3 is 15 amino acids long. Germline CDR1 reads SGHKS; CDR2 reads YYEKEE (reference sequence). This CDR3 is CASSQWVDPDNEQFF. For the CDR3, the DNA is TGTGCCAGCAGCCAGTGGGTTGACCCTGACAATGAGCAGTTCTTC.

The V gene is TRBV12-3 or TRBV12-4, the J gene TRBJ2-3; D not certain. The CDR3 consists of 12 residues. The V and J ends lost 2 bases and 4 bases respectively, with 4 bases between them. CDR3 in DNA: TGTGCCAGCAGTTTAATTTCAGATACGCAGTATTTT. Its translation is CASSLISDTQYF.

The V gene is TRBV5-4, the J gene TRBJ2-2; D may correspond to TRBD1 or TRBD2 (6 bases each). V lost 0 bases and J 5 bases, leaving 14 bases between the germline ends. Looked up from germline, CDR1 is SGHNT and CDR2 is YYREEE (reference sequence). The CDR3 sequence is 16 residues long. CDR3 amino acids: CASSLARGTPTGELFF. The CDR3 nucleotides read TGTGCCAGCAGCTTGGCCCGGGGGACACCTACCGGGGAGCTGTTTTTT.

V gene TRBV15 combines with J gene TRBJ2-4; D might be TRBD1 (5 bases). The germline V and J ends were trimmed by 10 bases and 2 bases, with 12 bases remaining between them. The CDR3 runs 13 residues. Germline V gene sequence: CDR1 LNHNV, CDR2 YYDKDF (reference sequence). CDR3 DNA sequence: TGTGCCAGCACGGCAGGGCCCAAAAACATTCAGTACTTC. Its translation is CASTAGPKNIQYF.

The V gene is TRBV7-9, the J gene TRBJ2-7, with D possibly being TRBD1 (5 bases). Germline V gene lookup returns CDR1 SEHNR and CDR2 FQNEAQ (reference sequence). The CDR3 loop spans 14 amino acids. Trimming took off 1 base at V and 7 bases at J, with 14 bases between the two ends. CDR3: CASSLGARVEEQYF. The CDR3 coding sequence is TGTGCCAGCAGCTTAGGGGCCAGGGTGGAGGAGCAGTACTTC.